One sample yielded the 10 T cell receptor beta chains listed below, sequenced in a study of T cell responses to AZD1222 COVID-19 vaccine (dated by TCRdb to the early 2020s). Library preparation employed the immunoSEQ multiplex PCR assay. The table was pulled from immuneACCESS by TCRdb, which kept in-frame rearrangements only. Such tables lose some clones; where checked, under half of the loss comes from unresolved V genes, and the rest has no known cause. The sample yields around 70,000 clones; 88% were counted once. 7.8% of the sample lies in the top ten. According to the study, the label for this sample's time point signals: baseline before first vaccination. This sample comprised peripheral blood, obtained on day 0 of AZD1222 vaccination. All receptors derive from an adult in good health.

The chain has TRBV25-1 and TRBJ2-1; no definite D call. The CDR3 contains 10 residues. The V gene lost 8 bases and the J gene lost 7 bases, with 6 bases spanning the gap. Germline V gene lookup returns CDR1 MGHDK and CDR2 SYGVNS. Here the CDR3 reads CASGQNEQFF. In nucleotides, the CDR3 is TGTGCCAGCGGTCAGAATGAGCAGTTCTTC.

The chain carries TRBV7-3 and TRBJ2-7, with D tentatively TRBD1 (6 bases). Trimming shortened V by 1 base and J by 7 bases, and 20 bases separated the two germline ends. CDR1 and CDR2 (germline): SGHTA, FQGTGA. This CDR3 region has 16 residues. The CDR3: CASSLMSGTTVGEQYF. CDR3 coding DNA: TGTGCCAGCAGCTTAATGTCTGGGACAACGGTGGGGGAGCAGTACTTC.

The rearrangement links TRBV27 to TRBJ2-1; 11 bases agree with TRBD2. The CDR3 sequence is 17 residues long. Losses at the gene ends were 5 bases for V and 5 bases for J; bases not matched to a gene: 11. Germline CDR1 reads MNHEY; CDR2 reads SMNVEV (reference sequence). The CDR3 here is CASSNTILAGVDNEQFF. DNA of the CDR3: TGTGCCAGCAGTAACACCATACTAGCGGGAGTGGACAATGAGCAGTTCTTC.

Only one count was recorded for this clone. This chain uses TRBV19 with TRBJ2-7, with unresolved D. V lost 3 bases and J lost 8, with 17 bases in between. CDR3 length: 14 residues. Germline values: CDR1 LNHDA, CDR2 SQIVND (reference sequence). The CDR3 sequence: CASSIGREPPQQYF. The CDR3 coding sequence is TGTGCCAGTAGTATCGGTAGGGAACCCCCTCAGCAGTACTTC.

This chain connects TRBV19 to TRBJ1-4, with 7 bases matching TRBD1. Germline V gene lookup returns CDR1 LNHDA and CDR2 SQIVND (reference sequence). The V gene end was trimmed by 6 bases and the J gene end by 8 bases; junction bases not matched to a gene: 18. The CDR3 covers 17 residues. CDR3 nucleotides: TGTGCCAGTAGAGCAAATCGACAGGGAATGGGGCGAGAAAAACTGTTTTTT. As protein: CASRANRQGMGREKLFF.

The V and J genes are TRBV10-1 and TRBJ1-4, with D unresolved. The V gene lost 3 bases and the J gene lost 0 bases, with 2 bases spanning the gap. Germline loops: CDR1 WNHNN, CDR2 SYGVQD (reference sequence). The CDR3 totals 13 residues. The CDR3 coding sequence is TGCGCCAGCAGTGACTCAACTAATGAAAAACTGTTTTTT. It translates to CASSDSTNEKLFF.

The chain recombines TRBV5-1 with TRBJ2-7; the match to TRBD2 covers 12 bases. Per the germline V gene, CDR1 is SGHRS and CDR2 is YFSETQ. The CDR3 runs to 17 residues. The V gene end was trimmed by 0 bases and the J gene end by 4 bases; junction bases not matched to a gene: 8. The DNA for the CDR3 is TGCGCCAGCAGCTTGGCCGAGACTAGCGGGAGAGGATACGAGCAGTACTTC. Its protein product is CASSLAETSGRGYEQYF.

V and J are TRBV5-1 and TRBJ1-3; D perhaps matches TRBD1 (5 bases). Trimming took 4 bases from V and 0 from J, leaving 8 bases between them. The CDR3 runs 14 residues. Germline values: CDR1 SGHRS, CDR2 YFSETQ. Written as DNA, the CDR3 is TGCGCCAGCAGCCAGACAGCCTCTGGAAACACCATATATTTT. Translation: CASSQTASGNTIYF.

This chain uses TRBV5-1 with TRBJ2-1; 13 bases fit TRBD2. Germline V gene sequence: CDR1 SGHRS, CDR2 YFSETQ. The CDR3 is 16 residues long. The trim removed 6 bases at V and 0 bases at J, leaving 3 bases unmatched. CDR3 protein: CASIRTSGSSYNEQFF. CDR3 sequence (DNA): TGCGCCAGCATCCGGACTAGCGGGAGCTCCTACAATGAGCAGTTCTTC.

The chain links TRBV20-1 to TRBJ1-4; D remains unclear. The germline V gene has CDR1 DFQATT and CDR2 SNEGSKA (reference sequence). The CDR3 spans 14 residues. V lost 3 bases and J lost 6, with 14 bases in between. Here the CDR3 reads CSASSREGDEKLFF. The CDR3 region has the DNA TGCAGTGCTAGTTCCCGGGAGGGAGATGAAAAACTGTTTTTT.